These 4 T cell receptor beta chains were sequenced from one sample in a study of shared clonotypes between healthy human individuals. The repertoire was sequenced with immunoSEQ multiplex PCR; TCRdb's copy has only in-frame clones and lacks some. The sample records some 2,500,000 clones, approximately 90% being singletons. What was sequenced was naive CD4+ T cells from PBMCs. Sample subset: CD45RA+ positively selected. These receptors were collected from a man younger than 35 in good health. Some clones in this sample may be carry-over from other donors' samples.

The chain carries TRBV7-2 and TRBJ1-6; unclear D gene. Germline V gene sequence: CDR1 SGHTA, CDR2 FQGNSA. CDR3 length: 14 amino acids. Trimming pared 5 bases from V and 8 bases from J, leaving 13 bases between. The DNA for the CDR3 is TGTGCCAGCAGCCCCGACGGTTCTTATTCACCCCTCCACTTT. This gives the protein CASSPDGSYSPLHF.

The CDR3 sequence is CASSPTSGSHLGQFF. The CDR3 DNA reads TGTGCCAGCAGCCCCACTAGCGGGAGTCACTTGGGGCAGTTCTTC. This chain links TRBV7-2 with TRBJ2-1, with 11 bases fitting TRBD2. Germline CDR1 SGHTA, CDR2 FQGNSA. The trim removed 5 bases at V and 12 bases at J, leaving 12 bases unmatched. The length of the CDR3 is 15 residues.

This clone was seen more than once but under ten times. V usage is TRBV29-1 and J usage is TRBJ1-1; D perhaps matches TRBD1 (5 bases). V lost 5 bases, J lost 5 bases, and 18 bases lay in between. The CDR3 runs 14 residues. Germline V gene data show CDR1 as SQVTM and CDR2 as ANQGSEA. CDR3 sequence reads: CSVFPQGRRTEAFF. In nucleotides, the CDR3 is TGCAGCGTTTTCCCTCAGGGAAGAAGAACTGAAGCTTTCTTT.

The CDR3, as DNA: TGTGCCAGTAGTCTACAACTGGACAGGGGGAGTGCTTTCTTT. Amino acid sequence: CASSLQLDRGSAFF. V is TRBV19 and J is TRBJ1-1; 10 bases agree with TRBD1. Germline V gives CDR1 LNHDA, CDR2 SQIVND (reference sequence). The CDR3 has 14 residues. Trimming cost V 5 bases and J 11 bases; bases outside gene matches: 11.